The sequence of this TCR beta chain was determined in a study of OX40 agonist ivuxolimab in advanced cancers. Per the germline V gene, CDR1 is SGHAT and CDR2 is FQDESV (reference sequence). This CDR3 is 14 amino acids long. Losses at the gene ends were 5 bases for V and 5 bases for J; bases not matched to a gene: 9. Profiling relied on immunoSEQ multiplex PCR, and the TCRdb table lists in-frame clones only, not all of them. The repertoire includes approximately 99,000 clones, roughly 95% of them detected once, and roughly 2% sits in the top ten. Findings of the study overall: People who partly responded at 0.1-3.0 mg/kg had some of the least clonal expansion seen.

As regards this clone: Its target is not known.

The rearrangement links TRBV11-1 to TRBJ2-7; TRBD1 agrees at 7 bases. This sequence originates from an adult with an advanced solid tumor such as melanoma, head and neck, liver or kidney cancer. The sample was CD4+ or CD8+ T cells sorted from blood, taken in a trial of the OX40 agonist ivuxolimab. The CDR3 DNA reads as TGTGCCAGCAGCCCGACCGACAGGGCTGACGAGCAGTACTTC. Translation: CASSPTDRADEQYF.